This is a list of T cell receptor beta chains from one sample in a study of blood T cell repertoires in COVID-19. Profiled with immunoSEQ multiplex PCR; TCRdb holds only in-frame clones, not every one. Of some 200,000 clones in the sample, about four fifths were seen once. Sequenced input: PBMCs or T cells enriched from blood (not recorded which). These receptors were collected from a woman between 40 and 55 years old with acute COVID-19. CDR3s include the opening cysteine and the closing phenylalanine or tryptophan. The order of the fields is D gene, clone size, J gene, V gene, CDR3 DNA, CDR3 protein. D genes are given only for firm matches. Not every row has a clone size; where given, it reads once, few, many or a size class.

d_gene: .; abundance: .; j_gene: TRBJ1-2; v_gene: TRBV28; CDR3nt: TGTGCCAGCAGTCCCAGGGAAGGGGCTTTCTATGGCTACACCTTC; CDR3aa: CASSPREGAFYGYTF
d_gene: .; abundance: .; j_gene: TRBJ1-1; v_gene: TRBV5-1; CDR3nt: TGCGCCAGCAGCTTGGGGCAGGGTATAACTGAAGCTTTCTTT; CDR3aa: CASSLGQGITEAFF
d_gene: TRBD1; abundance: .; j_gene: TRBJ1-1; v_gene: TRBV5-1; CDR3nt: TGCGCCAGCAGTTGGGACAGGGAGGTAGCGAACACTGAAGCTTTCTTT; CDR3aa: CASSWDREVANTEAFF
d_gene: TRBD2; abundance: .; j_gene: TRBJ2-3; v_gene: TRBV4-2; CDR3nt: TGTGCCAGCAGCCAAGAGGCTAGCGGGGGGGCTTGGTCAGATACGCAGTATTTT; CDR3aa: CASSQEASGGAWSDTQYF
d_gene: TRBD1; abundance: once; j_gene: TRBJ1-6; v_gene: TRBV5-1; CDR3nt: TGCGCCAGCAGCTTCGAGACAGGGAGGTCACCCCTCCACTTT; CDR3aa: CASSFETGRSPLHF
d_gene: TRBD1; abundance: .; j_gene: TRBJ2-5; v_gene: TRBV19; CDR3nt: TGTGCCACCACTGCCCGGGACAGGGGGCTAGAGACCCAGTACTTC; CDR3aa: CATTARDRGLETQYF
d_gene: TRBD2; abundance: .; j_gene: TRBJ2-1; v_gene: TRBV20-1; CDR3nt: TGCAGTGCTAGTCCTTCAAGCGGGAACTCCTACAATGAGCAGTTCTTC; CDR3aa: CSASPSSGNSYNEQFF
d_gene: TRBD2; abundance: .; j_gene: TRBJ2-7; v_gene: TRBV27; CDR3nt: TGTGCCAGCAGTTTAACTAGCGGGAGTTACGAGCAGTACTTC; CDR3aa: CASSLTSGSYEQYF
d_gene: TRBD2; abundance: .; j_gene: TRBJ2-1; v_gene: TRBV19; CDR3nt: TGTGCCAGTAGTATCAGCGGGAGAAGCTACAATGAGCAGTTCTTC; CDR3aa: CASSISGRSYNEQFF
d_gene: TRBD1; abundance: .; j_gene: TRBJ1-2; v_gene: TRBV6-6; CDR3nt: TGTGCCAGCAGTGACCCTGGGACAGGGAGCTATGGCTACACCTTC; CDR3aa: CASSDPGTGSYGYTF
d_gene: .; abundance: .; j_gene: TRBJ1-4; v_gene: TRBV6-5; CDR3nt: TGTGCCAGCACGGGGGGGTCTGGTGAAAAACTGTTTTTT; CDR3aa: CASTGGSGEKLFF
d_gene: .; abundance: .; j_gene: TRBJ1-2; v_gene: TRBV11-2; CDR3nt: TGTGCCAGCAGCTTAGATTATTCCAGCTATGGCTACACCTTC; CDR3aa: CASSLDYSSYGYTF
d_gene: .; abundance: .; j_gene: TRBJ1-1; v_gene: TRBV30; CDR3nt: TGTGCCCTAGCCCGGGGGACTTACACTGAAGCTTTCTTT; CDR3aa: CALARGTYTEAFF
d_gene: .; abundance: few; j_gene: TRBJ1-6; v_gene: TRBV7-9; CDR3nt: TGTGCCAGCAGCTCCCAGGGATTAAGTTCACCCCTCCACTTT; CDR3aa: CASSSQGLSSPLHF
d_gene: .; abundance: few; j_gene: TRBJ1-1; v_gene: TRBV4-3; CDR3nt: TGCGCCAGCAGCCAAGAAGGAGGCAGTCCGAGCACTGAAGCTTTCTTT; CDR3aa: CASSQEGGSPSTEAFF
d_gene: .; abundance: few; j_gene: TRBJ2-2; v_gene: TRBV4-2; CDR3nt: TGTGCCAGCAGCCAAGCGGCGGGGCAGACCGGGGAGCTGTTTTTT; CDR3aa: CASSQAAGQTGELFF
d_gene: .; abundance: .; j_gene: TRBJ1-4; v_gene: TRBV5-4; CDR3nt: TGTGCCAGCAGCTTGGAACCCAGGTCAATACGGGAAAAACTGTTTTTT; CDR3aa: CASSLEPRSIREKLFF
d_gene: TRBD2; abundance: .; j_gene: TRBJ2-3; v_gene: TRBV19; CDR3nt: TGTGCCAGTAACCCCTGGCTGACGGGAGGAACAGATACGCAGTATTTT; CDR3aa: CASNPWLTGGTDTQYF
d_gene: TRBD1; abundance: .; j_gene: TRBJ1-2; v_gene: TRBV28; CDR3nt: TGTGCCAGCAGTTCCCTACAGGGGGTGGGTCGGACCTTC; CDR3aa: CASSSLQGVGRTF
d_gene: .; abundance: few; j_gene: TRBJ2-3; v_gene: TRBV19; CDR3nt: TGTGCCAGTAGCAGGATGGCAGATACGCAGTATTTT; CDR3aa: CASSRMADTQYF
d_gene: .; abundance: .; j_gene: TRBJ2-7; v_gene: TRBV3-1/TRBV3-2; CDR3nt: TGTGCCAGCAGCCAGGACAGTGGCGCCTACGAGCAGTACTTC; CDR3aa: CASSQDSGAYEQYF
d_gene: .; abundance: .; j_gene: TRBJ2-3; v_gene: TRBV7-2; CDR3nt: TGTGCCAGCAGCTTAGGAGCCAGCACAGATACGCAGTATTTT; CDR3aa: CASSLGASTDTQYF
d_gene: .; abundance: .; j_gene: TRBJ1-5; v_gene: TRBV4-1; CDR3nt: TGCGCCAGCAGCCAAGGACAGAGAAATCAGCCCCAGCATTTT; CDR3aa: CASSQGQRNQPQHF
d_gene: .; abundance: .; j_gene: TRBJ2-6; v_gene: TRBV7-9; CDR3nt: TGTGCCAGCAGCTTAACGAACACAGGGCCCGGGGCCAACGTCCTGACTTTC; CDR3aa: CASSLTNTGPGANVLTF
d_gene: .; abundance: .; j_gene: TRBJ2-3; v_gene: TRBV5-1; CDR3nt: TGCGCCAGCAGCTTGGACCGAACTAGGTCTAGCGGCACAGATACGCAGTATTTT; CDR3aa: CASSLDRTRSSGTDTQYF
d_gene: TRBD2; abundance: .; j_gene: TRBJ2-5; v_gene: TRBV6-5; CDR3nt: TGTGCCAGCAGCCCGGGGGGGTCCTCGGAGACCCAGTACTTC; CDR3aa: CASSPGGSSETQYF
d_gene: .; abundance: .; j_gene: TRBJ1-2; v_gene: TRBV19; CDR3nt: TGTGCCAGCAATCCCCTCGACAGGATTAACTATGGCTACACCTTC; CDR3aa: CASNPLDRINYGYTF
d_gene: .; abundance: few; j_gene: TRBJ1-2; v_gene: TRBV15; CDR3nt: TGTGCCACCAGCAGGTCCCTACAGGGAGCCTACACCTTC; CDR3aa: CATSRSLQGAYTF
d_gene: .; abundance: .; j_gene: TRBJ1-6; v_gene: TRBV19; CDR3nt: TGTGCCAGTGAGGCGACAGCAAAATCACCCCTCCACTTT; CDR3aa: CASEATAKSPLHF
d_gene: TRBD1; abundance: few; j_gene: TRBJ1-6; v_gene: TRBV30; CDR3nt: TGTGCCTGGAGCTTCCCGGGACAGGGGATTTATTCACCCCTCCACTTT; CDR3aa: CAWSFPGQGIYSPLHF
d_gene: TRBD1; abundance: .; j_gene: TRBJ2-7; v_gene: TRBV14; CDR3nt: TGTGCCAGCAGCAAGGGACAGGGGGCTGCCTACGAGCAGTACTTC; CDR3aa: CASSKGQGAAYEQYF
d_gene: TRBD2; abundance: .; j_gene: TRBJ2-2; v_gene: TRBV7-9; CDR3nt: TGTGCCAGCAGCTTTCACGGGAGGCCTAACACCGGGGAGCTGTTTTTT; CDR3aa: CASSFHGRPNTGELFF
d_gene: TRBD1; abundance: .; j_gene: TRBJ2-3; v_gene: TRBV27; CDR3nt: TGTGCCAGCAGCGGGACAGGGCGCACAGATACGCAGTATTTT; CDR3aa: CASSGTGRTDTQYF
d_gene: .; abundance: .; j_gene: TRBJ1-5; v_gene: TRBV10-3; CDR3nt: TGTGCCATCAGTCTGGGAGGGGAGGGTCAGCCCCAGCATTTT; CDR3aa: CAISLGGEGQPQHF
d_gene: .; abundance: few; j_gene: TRBJ1-1; v_gene: TRBV7-9; CDR3nt: TGTGCCAGCAGCTTAGAAGGGGAGGGGACTGAAGCTTTCTTT; CDR3aa: CASSLEGEGTEAFF
d_gene: TRBD2; abundance: .; j_gene: TRBJ2-3; v_gene: TRBV11-3; CDR3nt: TGTGCCAGCAGCTTAGGAATGAGCGGGGGTAGCACAGATACGCAGTATTTT; CDR3aa: CASSLGMSGGSTDTQYF
d_gene: TRBD1; abundance: .; j_gene: TRBJ1-4; v_gene: TRBV27; CDR3nt: TGTGCCAGCAGTTCCGTCGGACAGGGGGCGCGTGAAAAACTGTTTTTT; CDR3aa: CASSSVGQGAREKLFF
d_gene: .; abundance: .; j_gene: TRBJ1-6; v_gene: TRBV4-3; CDR3nt: TGCGCCAGCAGCCAAGATCGGGGTCGAGCGGGGGATTCACCCCTCCACTTT; CDR3aa: CASSQDRGRAGDSPLHF
d_gene: TRBD2; abundance: .; j_gene: TRBJ2-1; v_gene: TRBV28; CDR3nt: TGTGCCAGCAGTTCCCGGACTAGCGGGAGGTCAAATGAGCAGTTCTTC; CDR3aa: CASSSRTSGRSNEQFF
d_gene: .; abundance: .; j_gene: TRBJ1-1; v_gene: TRBV18; CDR3nt: TGTGCCAGCTCATCTAACCCACGACAGACTGAAGCTTTCTTT; CDR3aa: CASSSNPRQTEAFF
d_gene: .; abundance: .; j_gene: TRBJ2-7; v_gene: TRBV7-2; CDR3nt: TGTGCCAGCAGTACCCCAGGGTCTAGCGTCAACGAGCAGTACTTC; CDR3aa: CASSTPGSSVNEQYF
d_gene: TRBD2; abundance: .; j_gene: TRBJ2-3; v_gene: TRBV7-3; CDR3nt: TGTGCCAGCAGCTTGGGACTAGAAACAGATACGCAGTATTTT; CDR3aa: CASSLGLETDTQYF
d_gene: TRBD2; abundance: .; j_gene: TRBJ2-1; v_gene: TRBV2; CDR3nt: TGTGCCAGCAATGGACTAGCGGGCCGGAGTGGTGAGCAGTTCTTC; CDR3aa: CASNGLAGRSGEQFF
d_gene: .; abundance: once; j_gene: TRBJ2-1; v_gene: TRBV27; CDR3nt: TGTGCCAGCAGTTTGGGGGGGGCAAACAATGAGCAGTTCTTC; CDR3aa: CASSLGGANNEQFF